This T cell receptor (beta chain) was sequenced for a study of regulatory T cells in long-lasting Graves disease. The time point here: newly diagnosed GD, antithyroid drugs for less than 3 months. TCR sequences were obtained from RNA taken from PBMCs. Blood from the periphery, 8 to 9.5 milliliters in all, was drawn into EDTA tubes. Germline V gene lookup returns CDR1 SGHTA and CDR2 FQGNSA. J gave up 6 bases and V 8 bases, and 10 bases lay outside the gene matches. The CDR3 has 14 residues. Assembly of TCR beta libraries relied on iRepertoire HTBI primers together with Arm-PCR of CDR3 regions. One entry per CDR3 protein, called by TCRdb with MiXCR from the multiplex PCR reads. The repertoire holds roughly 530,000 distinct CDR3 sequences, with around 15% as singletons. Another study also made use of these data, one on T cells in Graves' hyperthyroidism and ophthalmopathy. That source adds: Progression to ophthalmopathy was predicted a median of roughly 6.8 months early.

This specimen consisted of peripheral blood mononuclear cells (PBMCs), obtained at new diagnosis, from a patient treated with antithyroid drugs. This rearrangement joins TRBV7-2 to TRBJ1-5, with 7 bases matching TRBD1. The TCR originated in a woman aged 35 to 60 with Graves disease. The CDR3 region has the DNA TGTGCCAGCGGAAGGGGACAGCTAGCTCAGCCCCAGCATTTT. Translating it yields CASGRGQLAQPQHF.